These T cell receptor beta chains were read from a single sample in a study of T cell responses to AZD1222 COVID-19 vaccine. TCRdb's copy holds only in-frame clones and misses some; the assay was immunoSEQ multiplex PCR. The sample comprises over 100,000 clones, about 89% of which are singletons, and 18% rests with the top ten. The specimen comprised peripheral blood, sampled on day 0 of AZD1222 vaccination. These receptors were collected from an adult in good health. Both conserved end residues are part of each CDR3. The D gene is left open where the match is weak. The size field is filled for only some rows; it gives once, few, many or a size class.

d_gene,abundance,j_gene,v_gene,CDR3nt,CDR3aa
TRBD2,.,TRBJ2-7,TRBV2,TGTGCCAGCAGATCTAGCGGCACCTACGAGCAGTACTTC,CASRSSGTYEQYF
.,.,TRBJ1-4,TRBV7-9,TGTGCCAGCAGCTCACCGTCCGGGAGAACCTCATTGGGGGAAAAACTGTTTTTT,CASSSPSGRTSLGEKLFF
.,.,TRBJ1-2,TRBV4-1,TGCGCCAGCAGCCCCGGGTTTGATCGGAGGGGCTATGGCTACACCTTC,CASSPGFDRRGYGYTF
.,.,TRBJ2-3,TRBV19,TGTGCCAGTAGTACGGTCCGATACACAGATACGCAGTATTTT,CASSTVRYTDTQYF
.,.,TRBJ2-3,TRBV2,TGTGCCAGTAGATTTTGGGGGGCTGGGGGTACGCAGTATTTT,CASRFWGAGGTQYF
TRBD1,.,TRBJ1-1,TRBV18,TGTGCCAGCTCACCTATGGGACAGGGAACGAACACTGAAGCTTTCTTT,CASSPMGQGTNTEAFF
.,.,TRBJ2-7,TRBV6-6,TGTGCCAGCAGTTACCCCGGGTACGAGCAGTACTTC,CASSYPGYEQYF
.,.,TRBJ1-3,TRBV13,TGTGCCAGCAGCGAGACATACTCTGGAAACACCATATATTTT,CASSETYSGNTIYF
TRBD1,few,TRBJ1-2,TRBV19,TGTGCCAGTAGTTGGACAGGGTCGTATGGCTACACCTTC,CASSWTGSYGYTF
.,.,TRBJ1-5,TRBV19,TGTGCCAGTAGTATAGGGAAGCTCAATCAGCCCCAGCATTTT,CASSIGKLNQPQHF
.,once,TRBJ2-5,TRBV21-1,TGTGCCAGCAGCAAATCTAGTGGGGGCCAAGAGACCCAGTACTTC,CASSKSSGGQETQYF
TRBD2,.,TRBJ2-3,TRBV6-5,TGTGCCAGCACCCGAGGCGGGGGGTTCACAGATACGCAGTATTTT,CASTRGGGFTDTQYF
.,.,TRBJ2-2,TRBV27,TGTGCCAGCAGTTTGCGGAACATTCACACCGGGGAGCTGTTTTTT,CASSLRNIHTGELFF
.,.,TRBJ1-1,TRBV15,TGTGCCACCAGCAGTCTCAAAGGGTACACGGGCACTGAAGCTTTCTTT,CATSSLKGYTGTEAFF
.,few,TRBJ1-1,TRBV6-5,TGTGCCAGCAGGCTACGGGAGGCTGAAGCTTTCTTT,CASRLREAEAFF
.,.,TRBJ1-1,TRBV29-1,TGCAGCGTGGAGGAAACGAACACTGAAGCTTTCTTT,CSVEETNTEAFF